These 32 T cell receptor beta chains were all obtained from the same sample, sequenced in a study of post-analysis software for immune sequencing data. Their cognate antigens are unknown. Study results and limitations: Controls showed lower frequencies than patients for roughly 5 TRBV segments, and TRBV5-6, TRBV5-1 and TRBV20-1 were among these.

Every TCR beta cDNA library bore unique molecular identifiers. TCRdb re-derived calls from the PCR reads in MiXCR, one entry per CDR3 protein. Of about 680,000 distinct CDR3 sequences detected, roughly three fifths appear once; the ten largest clones hold about 11%. The sequenced material came from blood. The receptor source for this set is a girl under 10 years old with multiple sclerosis.

CDR3 coding DNA: TGTGCCAGCAGACCCCTGCCCGGGACTCAGGGCTACACCTTC. Amino acid sequence: CASRPLPGTQGYTF. This chain uses TRBV12-3 or TRBV12-4 with TRBJ1-2; tentatively, D is TRBD1 (5 bases). V was shortened by 6 bases and J by 8 bases, with 19 bases between the two germline ends. The CDR3 length is 14 residues.

This sequence joins TRBV3-1 and TRBJ1-2, with D unclear. Deletions cut 0 bases from V and 3 bases from J, with 8 bases between. CDR3 length: 14 amino acids. Looked up from germline, CDR1 is LGHDT and CDR2 is YNNKEL (reference sequence). The CDR3 nucleotides are TGTGCCAGCAGCCAAGATTTGGGGTACTATGGCTACACCTTC. Protein: CASSQDLGYYGYTF.

The DNA for the CDR3 is TGTGCCAGCAGTGAGGTGACAGGGGTAAACACTGAAGCTTTCTTT. Protein: CASSEVTGVNTEAFF. V usage is TRBV6-5 and J usage is TRBJ1-1; TRBD1 matches at 8 bases. The germline CDR1 and CDR2 sequences are MNHEY and SVGAGI. The CDR3 consists of 15 residues. After removal of 5 bases from V and 2 bases from J, the junction contained 7 bases not matched to a gene.

J is TRBJ2-7 and V is TRBV5-1; 10 nucleotides agree with TRBD2. The end of the DNA is better explained by TRBJ2-4, so the J call may be wrong. Germline-derived CDR1 and CDR2 are SGHRS and YFSETQ. This CDR3 region has 18 residues. CDR3 sequence reads: CASSLVAAPSGSRNIQYF. The CDR3 region has the DNA TGCGCCAGCAGCTTGGTGGCGGCGCCTAGCGGGAGTAGAAACATTCAGTACTTC.

The genes are TRBV12-3 or TRBV12-4 and TRBJ2-4; possibly TRBD1 or TRBD2 for D (5 bases each). V was pared by 1 base and J by 7 bases, with 8 bases between. This CDR3 spans 13 amino acids. CDR3 nucleotide sequence: TGTGCCAGCAGTTTAGGGTGGGGGAACATTCAGTACTTC. It yields the protein CASSLGWGNIQYF.

The table lists this clonotype with a few counts. This rearrangement joins TRBV15 to TRBJ1-4, with D unresolved. CDR1 and CDR2 (germline): LNHNV, YYDKDF (reference sequence). The CDR3 consists of 15 residues. V was trimmed by 1 base and J by 7 bases, leaving 13 bases between them. The CDR3 nucleotides read TGTGCCACCAGCAGAGGAGGGCAGGCCGCTGAAAAACTGTTTTTT. Amino acids: CATSRGGQAAEKLFF. Together with reference TRBV15 and TRBJ1-4, the CDR3 gives the full variable domain: DAMVIQNPRYQVTQFGKPVTLSCSQTLNHNVMYWYQQKSSQAPKLLFHYYDKDFNNEADTPDNFQSRRPNTSFCFLDIRSPGLGDTAMYLCATSRGGQAAEKLFFGSGTQLSVL.

The chain combines TRBV6-6 with TRBJ1-5, with 7 positions matching TRBD1. This CDR3 comprises 15 residues. Trimming removed 5 bases from V and 2 bases from J; junction bases left unmatched: 6. The germline CDR1 and CDR2 sequences are MNHNY and SVGAGI (reference sequence). CDR3 bases: TGTGCCAGCAGTGCCGACAGGGATGGCAATCAGCCCCAGCATTTT. This translates into CASSADRDGNQPQHF.

The J gene is TRBJ1-2, the V gene TRBV3-1; D is possibly TRBD1 (6 bases). The V end lost 3 bases, the J end lost 4 bases, and 12 bases lay between the germline ends. CDR3 length: 14 residues. Germline V lookup: CDR1 LGHDT, CDR2 YNNKEL (reference sequence). CDR3 sequence reads: CASSQNRDTYGYTF. Here the CDR3 DNA reads TGTGCCAGCAGCCAGAACCGGGACACCTATGGCTACACCTTC.

V and J are TRBV5-1 and TRBJ1-1; no definite D call. The germline gives CDR1 SGHRS, CDR2 YFSETQ. This CDR3 comprises 14 residues. V lost 4 bases to trimming and J lost 1 base, with 11 bases between them. CDR3 in DNA: TGCGCCAGCAGCCCTGGGATCCCGAACACTGAAGCTTTCTTT. Protein: CASSPGIPNTEAFF.

The chain recombines TRBV3-1 with TRBJ1-6; D is unresolved. Germline V gene sequence: CDR1 LGHDT, CDR2 YNNKEL (reference sequence). The CDR3 runs 15 residues. V was clipped by 0 bases and J by 5 bases, with 8 bases between them. The CDR3: CASSQEGVNNSPLHF. CDR3 sequence (DNA): TGTGCCAGCAGCCAAGAAGGAGTGAATAATTCACCCCTCCACTTT.

The V call is TRBV29-1, the J call TRBJ2-1; the D gene is possibly TRBD1 (7 bases). CDR1 SQVTM and CDR2 ANQGSEA come from the germline V gene. The CDR3 runs 12 residues. V lost 6 bases and J lost 7, with 13 bases in between. The CDR3 loop reads CSVYRGGNEQFF. CDR3 coding DNA: TGCAGCGTGTACAGGGGAGGTAATGAGCAGTTCTTC.

The genes are TRBV7-9 and TRBJ2-5; D is possibly TRBD1 (6 bases). The J call may be incorrect, as the DNA end agrees better with TRBJ2-7. In germline, CDR1 is SEHNR, CDR2 FQNEAQ (reference sequence). The CDR3 is 15 amino acids. This chain's CDR3 is CASSPGTTSFYEQYF. The CDR3 DNA sequence: TGTGCCAGCAGCCCAGGGACAACCTCTTTCTACGAGCAGTACTTC.

This clonotype was picked up a small number of times. The chain links TRBV5-6 to TRBJ2-3; 10 bases map to TRBD2. Trimming took 1 base from V and 2 from J; bases not matched to a gene: 1. From germline, CDR1 is SGHDT and CDR2 YYEEEE. There are 15 residues in the CDR3. As DNA, the CDR3 is TGTGCCAGCAGCTTGAGCGGGAGGGCCACAGATACGCAGTATTTT. This translates into CASSLSGRATDTQYF.

There are a few counts of this clonotype. The chain combines TRBV25-1 with TRBJ1-1; no clear D. With 4 bases removed from V and 2 bases from J, the gap between germline ends came to 2 bases. CDR1 MGHDK and CDR2 SYGVNS come from the germline V gene. The CDR3 runs to 11 residues. Written as DNA, the CDR3 is TGTGCCAGCAGTGTTAACACTGAAGCTTTCTTT. Translation gives CASSVNTEAFF.

V gene TRBV30 combines with J gene TRBJ1-6; TRBD1 is a possible D gene (5 bases). Per germline, CDR1 GTSNPN and CDR2 SVGIG (reference sequence). V gave up 0 bases and J gave up 0 bases, with 9 bases separating them. CDR3 length: 16 amino acids. CDR3 sequence: CAWSVMGRSYNSPLHF. CDR3 bases: TGTGCCTGGAGTGTAATGGGGCGCTCCTATAATTCACCCCTCCACTTT.

The J gene is TRBJ1-3, the V gene TRBV12-3 or TRBV12-4; possibly TRBD1 for D (6 bases). There are 16 residues in the CDR3. V was pared by 5 bases and J by 4 bases, with 18 bases between. CDR3 sequence reads: CASSPTPGGRGNTIYF. CDR3 bases: TGTGCCAGCAGTCCAACGCCTGGGGGGCGCGGAAACACCATATATTTT.

The table lists this clonotype with a few counts. V usage is TRBV29-1 and J usage is TRBJ2-1; maybe TRBD2 (5 bases). Germline CDR1 SQVTM, CDR2 ANQGSEA. Trimming shortened V by 3 bases and J by 10 bases, and 13 bases separated the two germline ends. The CDR3 sequence is 12 residues long. The CDR3 sequence is CSVDVAPGEQFF. The CDR3 nucleotides read TGCAGCGTTGATGTGGCCCCGGGGGAGCAGTTCTTC.

The V gene is TRBV12-3 or TRBV12-4, the J gene TRBJ2-5; D call uncertain. The CDR3 is 15 amino acids. V was clipped by 6 bases and J by 11 bases, with 25 bases between them. CDR3 coding DNA: TGTGCCAGCAGCCCCCCGTCGGCAGCCTACAATGAGCAGTACTTC. It codes for CASSPPSAAYNEQYF.

J is TRBJ2-5 and V is TRBV10-3; D remains unclear. There are 12 residues in the CDR3. The germline CDR1 and CDR2 sequences are ENHRY and SYGVKD. V lost 0 bases and J lost 4, with 3 bases in between. The CDR3 DNA follows: TGTGCCATCAGTGAGTCTGCAGAGACCCAGTACTTC. Translation: CAISESAETQYF.

A note on this clonotype: A read error may be the cause here, since a much bigger clone is one base away. V and J are TRBV9 and TRBJ2-4; 7 nucleotides align to TRBD2. With the DNA end fitting TRBJ2-7 better, the J assignment may be wrong. The CDR3 is made up of 15 amino acids. Germline loops: CDR1 SGDLS, CDR2 YYNGEE. The CDR3 bases are TGTGCCAGCAGCGTAGGGCTAGCGGACTCCTACGAGCAGTACTTC. Its protein product is CASSVGLADSYEQYF.

The chain is built from TRBV7-9 and TRBJ1-2; D not resolved. The V end lost 0 bases, the J end lost 0 bases, and 8 bases lay between the germline ends. This CDR3 contains 15 residues. Germline V gene data show CDR1 as SEHNR and CDR2 as FQNEAQ (reference sequence). The CDR3 DNA sequence: TGTGCCAGCAGCTTAGCGACCAGCGCTAACTATGGCTACACCTTC. Its translation: CASSLATSANYGYTF.

The chain carries TRBV6-5 and TRBJ1-6, with 12 bases matching TRBD1. Germline CDR1 reads MNHEY; CDR2 reads SVGAGI. V shed 6 bases, J shed 11 bases, and the junction held 5 bases outside the gene matches. The CDR3 is 14 amino acids. This chain's CDR3 is CASRTGTGGTPLHF. Written as DNA, the CDR3 is TGTGCCAGCAGGACCGGGACAGGGGGCACACCCCTCCACTTT.

This clonotype has only a few counts. This sequence joins TRBV29-1 and TRBJ2-3, with 7 bases lining up with TRBD2. CDR1 SQVTM and CDR2 ANQGSEA come from the germline V gene. This CDR3 has 14 residues. Trimming took 6 bases from V and 5 from J; bases not matched to a gene: 11. CDR3 nucleotides: TGCAGCGTAGAGCCGGCGGGAGCCGAAGATACGCAGTATTTT. Its translation: CSVEPAGAEDTQYF.

The chain links TRBV11-2 to TRBJ2-1, with 8 bases matching TRBD1. The V and J ends lost 2 bases and 2 bases, in that order; junction bases with no gene match: 8. The CDR3 loop spans 17 amino acids. Germline V lookup: CDR1 SGHAT, CDR2 FQNNGV. The CDR3 is CASSLMAGQATYNEQFF. The CDR3 DNA reads as TGTGCCAGCAGCTTAATGGCGGGACAGGCTACCTACAATGAGCAGTTCTTC.

The count of this clonotype is one. The J gene is TRBJ2-1, the V gene TRBV29-1, with D possibly being TRBD1 or TRBD2 (5 bases each). Looked up from germline, CDR1 is SQVTM and CDR2 is ANQGSEA. The ends were cut back, 4 bases at V and 8 bases at J, with 15 bases in the middle. This CDR3 contains 13 residues. CDR3 DNA sequence: TGCAGCGTTGGTCGGGACGACGGCGATGAGCAGTTCTTC. It yields the protein CSVGRDDGDEQFF.

The gene calls are TRBV15 and TRBJ2-5; D is unclear. V dropped 2 bases and J dropped 3 bases, with 10 bases sitting between them. The CDR3 is made up of 14 amino acids. CDR1 and CDR2 (germline): LNHNV, YYDKDF (reference sequence). CDR3 residues: CATSRHGPEETQYF. Written as DNA, the CDR3 is TGTGCCACCAGCAGACACGGACCGGAAGAGACCCAGTACTTC.

V gene TRBV7-9 combines with J gene TRBJ2-7, with a possible D match to TRBD1 (5 bases). The assigned J gene may be wrong: the sequence end matches TRBJ2-5 better. Germline V CDR1 and CDR2: SEHNR, FQNEAQ (reference sequence). The CDR3 is made up of 15 amino acids. CDR3 bases: TGTGCCAGCAGCGTGAGAGAACAGGCGATCGGGACCCAGTACTTC. Its protein is CASSVREQAIGTQYF.

The J gene is TRBJ2-7, the V gene TRBV6-5; tentative D call: TRBD2 (6 bases). The CDR3 runs to 15 residues. With 4 bases removed from V and 0 bases from J, the gap between germline ends came to 13 bases. Germline assignment: CDR1 MNHEY and CDR2 SVGAGI. The CDR3 loop reads CASSSFGTGSYEQYF. CDR3 DNA sequence: TGTGCCAGCAGTTCATTTGGGACTGGCTCCTACGAGCAGTACTTC.

The chain links TRBV9 to TRBJ2-7; 7 bases match TRBD1. V dropped 0 bases and J dropped 4; count of bases not matched to a gene: 4. CDR3 size: 14 residues. Germline V gives CDR1 SGDLS, CDR2 YYNGEE. CDR3: CASSVGDRVYEQYF. The DNA of the CDR3 is TGTGCCAGCAGCGTAGGTGACAGGGTGTACGAGCAGTACTTC.

V is TRBV7-2 and J is TRBJ2-5; D not certain. V lost 3 bases and J lost 1, with 6 bases in between. This CDR3 has 13 amino acids. Germline lookup yields CDR1 SGHTA and CDR2 FQGNSA. CDR3 sequence (DNA): TGTGCCAGCAGCTTCACGATCCAAGAGACCCAGTACTTC. It encodes CASSFTIQETQYF. Together with reference TRBV7-2 and TRBJ2-5, the CDR3 gives the full variable domain: GAGVSQSPSNKVTEKGKDVELRCDPISGHTALYWYRQSLGQGLEFLIYFQGNSAPDKSGLPSDRFSAERTGGSVSTLTIQRTQQEDSAVYLCASSFTIQETQYFGPGTRLLVL.

The chain has TRBV20-1 and TRBJ2-1, with D maybe TRBD1 (6 bases). Trimming removed 2 bases at V and 7 bases at J, with 12 bases between. The CDR3 extends over 13 amino acids. Germline CDR1 DFQATT, CDR2 SNEGSKA (reference sequence). The DNA of the CDR3 is TGCAGTGCTAGACAGGGGTTTGGGAATGAGCAGTTCTTC. Protein sequence: CSARQGFGNEQFF.

V and J are TRBV20-1 and TRBJ2-1; possible D gene TRBD2, 5 bases. There are 17 residues in the CDR3. The germline gives CDR1 DFQATT, CDR2 SNEGSKA (reference sequence). Trimming removed 5 bases at V and 0 bases at J, with 20 bases between. CDR3 amino acids: CSAGEVQRLSSYNEQFF. DNA for the CDR3: TGCAGTGCTGGTGAGGTCCAGCGGCTTAGCTCCTACAATGAGCAGTTCTTC.